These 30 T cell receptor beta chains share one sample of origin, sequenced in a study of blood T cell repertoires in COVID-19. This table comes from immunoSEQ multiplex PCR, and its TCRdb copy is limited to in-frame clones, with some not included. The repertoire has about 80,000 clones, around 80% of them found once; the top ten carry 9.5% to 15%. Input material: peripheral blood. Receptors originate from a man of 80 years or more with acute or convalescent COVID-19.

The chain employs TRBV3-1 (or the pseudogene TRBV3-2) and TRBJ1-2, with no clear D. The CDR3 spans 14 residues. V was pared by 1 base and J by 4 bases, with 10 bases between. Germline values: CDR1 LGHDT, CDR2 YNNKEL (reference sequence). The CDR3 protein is CASSQGLGGYGYTF. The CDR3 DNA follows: TGTGCCAGCAGCCAAGGTCTTGGAGGCTATGGCTACACCTTC.

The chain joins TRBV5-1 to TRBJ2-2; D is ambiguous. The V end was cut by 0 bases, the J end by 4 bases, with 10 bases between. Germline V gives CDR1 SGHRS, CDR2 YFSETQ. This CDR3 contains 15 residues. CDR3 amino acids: CASSLAPLGTGELFF. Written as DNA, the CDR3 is TGCGCCAGCAGCTTGGCCCCTCTCGGCACCGGGGAGCTGTTTTTT.

CDR3 amino acids: CASSLGQGTTIYF. DNA for the CDR3: TGTGCCAGCAGCCTTGGACAGGGTACGACCATATATTTT. This chain connects TRBV12-3 or TRBV12-4 to TRBJ1-3; the match to TRBD1 covers 8 bases. Losses at the gene ends were 6 bases for V and 10 bases for J; bases not matched to a gene: 8. This CDR3 is built from 13 residues.

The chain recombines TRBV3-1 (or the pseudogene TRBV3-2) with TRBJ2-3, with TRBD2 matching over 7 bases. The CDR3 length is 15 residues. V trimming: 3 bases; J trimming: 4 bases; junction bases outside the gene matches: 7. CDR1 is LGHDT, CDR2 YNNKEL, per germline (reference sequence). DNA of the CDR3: TGTGCCAGCAGCCAGACTAGCAACGCTCCAGATACGCAGTATTTT. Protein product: CASSQTSNAPDTQYF.

Written as DNA, the CDR3 is TGTGCCAGCAGAGACAGGGGGACTGAAAAACTGTTTTTT. Its protein product is CASRDRGTEKLFF. The chain links TRBV7-9 to TRBJ1-4, with TRBD1 matching 9 bases. Per the germline V gene, CDR1 is SEHNR and CDR2 is FQNEAQ (reference sequence). V was clipped by 6 bases and J by 7 bases; unmatched bases: 3. The CDR3 is made up of 13 amino acids.

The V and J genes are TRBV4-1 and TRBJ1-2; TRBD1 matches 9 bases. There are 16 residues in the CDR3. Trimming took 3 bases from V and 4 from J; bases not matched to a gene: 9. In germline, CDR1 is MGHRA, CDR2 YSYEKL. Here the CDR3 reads CASSQAGTGMIYGYTF. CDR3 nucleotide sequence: TGCGCCAGCAGCCAGGCCGGGACAGGGATGATCTATGGCTACACCTTC.

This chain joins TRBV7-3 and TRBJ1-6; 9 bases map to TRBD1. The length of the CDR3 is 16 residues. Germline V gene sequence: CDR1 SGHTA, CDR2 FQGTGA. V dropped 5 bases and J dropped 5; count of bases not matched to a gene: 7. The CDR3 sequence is CASSLLGQGNNSPLHF. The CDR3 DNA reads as TGTGCCAGCAGCCTACTCGGACAGGGGAATAATTCACCCCTCCACTTT.

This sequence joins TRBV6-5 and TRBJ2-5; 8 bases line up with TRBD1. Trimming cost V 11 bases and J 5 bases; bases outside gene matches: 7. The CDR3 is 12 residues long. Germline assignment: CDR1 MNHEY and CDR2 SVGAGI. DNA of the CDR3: TGTGCCGCCAGGGGGCTGGGGGAGACCCAGTACTTC. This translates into CAARGLGETQYF.

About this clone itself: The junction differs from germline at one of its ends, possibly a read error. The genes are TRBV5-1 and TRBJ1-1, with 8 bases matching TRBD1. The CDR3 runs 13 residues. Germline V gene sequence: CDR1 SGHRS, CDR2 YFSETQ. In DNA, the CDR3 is TGCGCCAGCGGACAGGGTTCGAACGCTGAAGCTTTCTTT. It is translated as CASGQGSNAEAFF.

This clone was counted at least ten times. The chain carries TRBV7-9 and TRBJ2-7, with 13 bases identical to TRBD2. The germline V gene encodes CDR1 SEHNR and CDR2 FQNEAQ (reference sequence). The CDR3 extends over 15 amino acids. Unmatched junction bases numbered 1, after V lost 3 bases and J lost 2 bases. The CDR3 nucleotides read TGTGCCAGCAGCTTGACTAGCGGGGGGCCCTACGAGCAGTACTTC. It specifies CASSLTSGGPYEQYF.

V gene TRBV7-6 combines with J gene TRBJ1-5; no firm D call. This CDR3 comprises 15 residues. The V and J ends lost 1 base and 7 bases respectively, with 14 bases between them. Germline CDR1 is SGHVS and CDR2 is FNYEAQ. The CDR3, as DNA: TGTGCCAGCAGCTTAGGAGACGGGGTATGGCAGCCCCAGCATTTT. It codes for CASSLGDGVWQPQHF.

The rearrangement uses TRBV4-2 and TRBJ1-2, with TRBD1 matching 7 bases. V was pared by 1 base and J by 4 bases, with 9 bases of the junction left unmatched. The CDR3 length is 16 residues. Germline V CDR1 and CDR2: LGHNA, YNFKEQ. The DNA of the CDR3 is TGTGCCAGCAGCCAAGTAGCAGGACAGGACCTCTATGGCTACACCTTC. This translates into CASSQVAGQDLYGYTF.

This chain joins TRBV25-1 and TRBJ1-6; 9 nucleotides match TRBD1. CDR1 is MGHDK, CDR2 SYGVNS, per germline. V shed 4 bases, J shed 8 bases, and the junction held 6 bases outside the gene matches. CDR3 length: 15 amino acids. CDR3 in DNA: TGTGCCAGCAGTGGGACAGGGGCTACGTATTCACCCCTCCACTTT. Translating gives CASSGTGATYSPLHF. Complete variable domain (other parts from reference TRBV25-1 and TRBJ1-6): EADIYQTPRYLVIGTGKKITLECSQTMGHDKMYWYQQDPGMELHLIHYSYGVNSTEKGDLSSESTVSRIRTEHFPLTLESARPSHTSQYLCASSGTGATYSPLHFGNGTRLTVT.

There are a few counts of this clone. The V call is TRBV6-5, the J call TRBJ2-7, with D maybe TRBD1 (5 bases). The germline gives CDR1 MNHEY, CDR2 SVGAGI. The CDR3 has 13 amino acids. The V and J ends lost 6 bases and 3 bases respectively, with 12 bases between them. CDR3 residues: CASRGQANYEQYF. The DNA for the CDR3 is TGTGCCAGCAGGGGGCAGGCAAACTACGAGCAGTACTTC.

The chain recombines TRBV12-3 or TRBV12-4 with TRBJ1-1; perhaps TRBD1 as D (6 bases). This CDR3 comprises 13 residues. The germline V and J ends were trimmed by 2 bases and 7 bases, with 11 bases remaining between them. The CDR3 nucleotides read TGTGCCAGCAGTTTATTCAGGGGCGGTGAAGCTTTCTTT. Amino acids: CASSLFRGGEAFF.

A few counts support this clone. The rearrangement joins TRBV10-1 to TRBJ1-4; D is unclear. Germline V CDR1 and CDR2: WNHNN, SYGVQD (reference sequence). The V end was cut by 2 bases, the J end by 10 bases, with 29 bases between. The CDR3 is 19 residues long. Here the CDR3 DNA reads TGCGCCAGCAGTGAGGAGGATCGTCGTAGTCCCTATAGAAGCGGAAAACTGTTTTTT. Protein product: CASSEEDRRSPYRSGKLFF.

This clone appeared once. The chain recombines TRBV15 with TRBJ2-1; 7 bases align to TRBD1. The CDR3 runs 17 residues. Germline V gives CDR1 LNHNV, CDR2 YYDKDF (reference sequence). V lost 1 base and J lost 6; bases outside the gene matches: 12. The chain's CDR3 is CATSRGAGQGVINEQFF. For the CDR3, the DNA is TGTGCCACCAGCAGAGGGGCTGGGCAGGGGGTCATCAATGAGCAGTTCTTC.

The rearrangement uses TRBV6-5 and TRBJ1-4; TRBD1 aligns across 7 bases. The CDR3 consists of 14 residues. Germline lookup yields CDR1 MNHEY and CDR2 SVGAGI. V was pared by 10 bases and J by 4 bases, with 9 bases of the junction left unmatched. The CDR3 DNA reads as TGTGCCACCTCCCCGGGACAGATTAATGAAAAACTGTTTTTT. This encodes CATSPGQINEKLFF.

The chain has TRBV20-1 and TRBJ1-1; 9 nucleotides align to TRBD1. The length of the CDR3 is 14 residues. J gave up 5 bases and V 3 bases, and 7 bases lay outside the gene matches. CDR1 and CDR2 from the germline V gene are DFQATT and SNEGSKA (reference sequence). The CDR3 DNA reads TGCAGTGCTAGTGAGGGACAGGGCCGGACTGAAGCTTTCTTT. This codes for CSASEGQGRTEAFF.

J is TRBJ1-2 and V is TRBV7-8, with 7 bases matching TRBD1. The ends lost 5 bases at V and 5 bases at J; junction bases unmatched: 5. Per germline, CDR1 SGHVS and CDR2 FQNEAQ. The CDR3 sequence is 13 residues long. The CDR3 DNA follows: TGTGCCAGCAGCCCTGGACAGGATTATGGCTACACCTTC. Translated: CASSPGQDYGYTF.

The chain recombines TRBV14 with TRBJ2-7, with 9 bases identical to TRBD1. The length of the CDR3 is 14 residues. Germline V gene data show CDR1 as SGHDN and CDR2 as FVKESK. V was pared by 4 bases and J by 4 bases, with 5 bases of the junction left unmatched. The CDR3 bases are TGTGCCAGCAGCCCGTCCGGGACAGGGTACGAGCAGTACTTC. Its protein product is CASSPSGTGYEQYF.

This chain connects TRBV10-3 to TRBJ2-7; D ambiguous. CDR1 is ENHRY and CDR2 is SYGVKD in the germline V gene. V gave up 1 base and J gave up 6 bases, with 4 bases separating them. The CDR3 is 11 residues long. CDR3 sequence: CAISEYTEQYF. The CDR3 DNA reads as TGTGCCATCAGTGAGTACACCGAGCAGTACTTC.

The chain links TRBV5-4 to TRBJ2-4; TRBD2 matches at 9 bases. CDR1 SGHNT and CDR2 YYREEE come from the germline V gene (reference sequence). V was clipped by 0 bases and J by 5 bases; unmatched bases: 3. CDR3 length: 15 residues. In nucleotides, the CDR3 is TGTGCCAGCAGCTTGGAGCGGGGGGCCGAAAACATTCAGTACTTC. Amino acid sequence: CASSLERGAENIQYF.

DNA for the CDR3: TGTGCCAGCAGGCCGGACAGGGCTAACTATGGCTACACCTTC. Amino acid sequence: CASRPDRANYGYTF. The genes are TRBV5-4 and TRBJ1-2; 8 bases line up with TRBD1. Trimming took 5 bases from V and 0 from J; bases not matched to a gene: 3. From germline, CDR1 is SGHNT and CDR2 YYREEE (reference sequence). The CDR3 spans 14 residues.

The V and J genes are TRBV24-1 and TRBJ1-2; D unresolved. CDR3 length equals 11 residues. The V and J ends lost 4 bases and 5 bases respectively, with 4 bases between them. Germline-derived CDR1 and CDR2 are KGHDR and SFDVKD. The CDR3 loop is CATSDGYGYTF. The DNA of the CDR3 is TGTGCCACCAGTGACGGGTATGGCTACACCTTC.

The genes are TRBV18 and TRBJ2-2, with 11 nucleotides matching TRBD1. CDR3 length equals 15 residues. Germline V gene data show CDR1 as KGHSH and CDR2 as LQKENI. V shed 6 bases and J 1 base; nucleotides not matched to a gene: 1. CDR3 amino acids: CASSDRGRNTGELFF. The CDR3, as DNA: TGTGCCAGCTCGGACAGGGGGCGGAACACCGGGGAGCTGTTTTTT.

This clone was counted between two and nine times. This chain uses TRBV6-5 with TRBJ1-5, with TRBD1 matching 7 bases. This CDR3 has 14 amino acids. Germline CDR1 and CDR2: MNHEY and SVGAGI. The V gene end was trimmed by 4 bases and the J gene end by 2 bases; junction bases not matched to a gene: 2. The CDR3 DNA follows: TGTGCCAGCAGTTTAGACAGGGGCAATCAGCCCCAGCATTTT. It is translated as CASSLDRGNQPQHF.

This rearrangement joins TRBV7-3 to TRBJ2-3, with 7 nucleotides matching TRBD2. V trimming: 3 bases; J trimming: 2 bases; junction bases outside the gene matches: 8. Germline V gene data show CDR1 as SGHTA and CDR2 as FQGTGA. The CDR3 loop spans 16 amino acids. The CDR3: CASSLGVQRDTDTQYF. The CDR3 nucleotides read TGTGCCAGCAGCTTGGGGGTCCAGCGGGACACAGATACGCAGTATTTT.

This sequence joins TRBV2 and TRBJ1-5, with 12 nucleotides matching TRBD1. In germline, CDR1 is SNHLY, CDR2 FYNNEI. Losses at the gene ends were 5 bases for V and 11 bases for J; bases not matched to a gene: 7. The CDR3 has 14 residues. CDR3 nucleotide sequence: TGTGCCAGCAGTCCCGGGACAGGGGGCATCTCCCAGCATTTT. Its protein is CASSPGTGGISQHF.

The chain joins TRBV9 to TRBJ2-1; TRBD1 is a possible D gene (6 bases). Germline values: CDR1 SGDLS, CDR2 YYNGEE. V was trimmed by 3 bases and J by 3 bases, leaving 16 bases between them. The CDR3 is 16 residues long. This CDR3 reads CASSGAQGKDYNEQFF. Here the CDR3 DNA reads TGTGCCAGCAGCGGCGCACAGGGCAAGGACTACAATGAGCAGTTCTTC.